What follows is one TCR beta chain and its context. This sample is drawn from a study of blood T cell repertoires in COVID-19. Study-level background: Sites in the United States, Italy and Spain provided acute and convalescent COVID-19 samples. PBMCs, B-cell-depleted T cells, or T cells were the source of the cDNA or gDNA that made up the material.

This CDR3 comprises 13 residues. Germline V gene data show CDR1 as SGHRS and CDR2 as YFSETQ. Deletions cut 4 bases from V and 8 bases from J, with 15 bases between. Original analysis: Nucleated cell number was recorded as an estimate derived from reference gene primer amplification. Sequenced by immunoSEQ multiplex PCR; TCRdb stores in-frame clones only, minus some. The V and J calls and clone size come from that table; D and trimming were worked out from the DNA. The sample carries approximately 230,000 clones, about 79% recorded once. The material sequenced was peripheral blood. This TCR was recovered from a man older than 75 with acute or convalescent COVID-19. V is TRBV5-1 and J is TRBJ1-2; D not resolved. CDR3 protein: CASSVEWGVGYTF. In nucleotides, the CDR3 is TGCGCCAGCAGCGTAGAATGGGGAGTGGGCTACACCTTC. Full variable domain (rest looked up from reference TRBV5-1 and TRBJ1-2): KAGVTQTPRYLIKTRGQQVTLSCSPISGHRSVSWYQQTPGQGLQFLFEYFSETQRNKGNFPGRFSGRQFSNSRSEMNVSTLELGDSALYLCASSVEWGVGYTFGSGTRLTVV.